The entry below gives a single T cell receptor (beta chain) sequence along with its context. Its antigen is still unknown. This entry belongs to a study of T cell responses to AZD1222 COVID-19 vaccine. Study at large: Doses given second, at about 4 or about 12 weeks, were pooled. Overall study results and limits: None of the repertoires were sampled until the peak T cell response had passed.

Clones were read by immunoSEQ multiplex PCR, and TCRdb kept only the in-frame ones, dropping some. The sample consists of 68,000 or so clones, about 80% of them appearing once. The V gene lost 6 bases and the J gene lost 0 bases, with 15 bases spanning the gap. The CDR3 has 16 residues. The J gene is TRBJ2-1, the V gene TRBV23-1; perhaps TRBD2 as D (5 bases). TRBV23-1 is noted as an ORF with a role that remains uncertain. The receptor was isolated from an adult in good health. Source: peripheral blood, taken on day 0 of AZD1222 vaccination. CDR3: CASSPKRESSYNEQFF. In DNA, the CDR3 is TGCGCCAGCAGCCCGAAGAGGGAGAGCTCCTACAATGAGCAGTTCTTC.